This entry lists 8 T cell receptor beta chains sequenced from one sample in a study of cytomegalovirus exposure and HLA in healthy donors. The primer mix had 60 Vbeta and 13 Jbeta primers. Some clones are missing from TCRdb's copy, which holds only in-frame ones; the method was immunoSEQ multiplex PCR. The sample has about 82,000 clones, under 80% seen once. The sequenced sample was PBMCs. Every receptor here comes from a human donor in good health.

Comment on this clone: One junction end does not reproduce the germline sequence, and a read error may be involved. This chain connects TRBV7-8 to TRBJ1-2; 10 bases agree with TRBD1. Germline V gene sequence: CDR1 SGHVS, CDR2 FQNEAQ. The CDR3 is made up of 14 amino acids. CDR3 protein: CASSYRDRGYGYPF. DNA of the CDR3: TGTGCCAGCAGCTACCGGGACAGGGGATATGGCTACCCCTTC.

This chain connects TRBV6-6 to TRBJ1-5; 8 bases fit TRBD1. V lost 8 bases, J lost 6 bases, and 6 bases stayed unmatched. The CDR3 contains 13 residues. CDR1 and CDR2 (germline): MNHNY, SVGAGI (reference sequence). CDR3 DNA: TGTGCCAGCCGAGGACAGGGTCGTCAGCCCCAGCATTTT. This translates into CASRGQGRQPQHF.

The chain couples TRBV6-1 to TRBJ1-5; a possible D gene is TRBD1 (6 bases). V was clipped by 6 bases and J by 1 base, with 13 bases between them. The CDR3 is made up of 15 amino acids. Germline CDR1 and CDR2: MNHNS and SASEGT. This CDR3 reads CASRAQGKSNQPQHF. The CDR3 DNA reads TGTGCCAGCAGGGCCCAGGGGAAGAGCAATCAGCCCCAGCATTTT.

The chain joins TRBV4-3 to TRBJ2-1; TRBD2 matches at 12 bases. V lost 1 base, J lost 3 bases, and 7 bases stayed unmatched. The CDR3 extends over 18 amino acids. The germline V gene encodes CDR1 LGHNA and CDR2 YSLEER. The CDR3 region has the DNA TGCGCCAGCAGCCAAGGGAGACTAGCGGGGGCCAACTACAATGAGCAGTTCTTC. This encodes CASSQGRLAGANYNEQFF.

This clone was picked up one time. The rearrangement uses TRBV7-9 and TRBJ1-1; possible D gene TRBD1, 6 bases. Germline assignment: CDR1 SEHNR and CDR2 FQNEAQ (reference sequence). Trimming took off 5 bases at V and 0 bases at J, with 19 bases between the two ends. CDR3 length: 17 amino acids. The DNA of the CDR3 is TGTGCCAGCAGCCCCCGAGATCTGGGGGACATGAACACTGAAGCTTTCTTT. Translation gives CASSPRDLGDMNTEAFF.

CDR3 amino acids: CASSLWGEPSDSPLHF. For the CDR3, the DNA is TGCGCCAGCAGCTTGTGGGGGGAGCCGTCTGATTCACCCCTCCACTTT. The chain employs TRBV5-1 and TRBJ1-6; D may be TRBD1 (5 bases). Trimming took off 1 base at V and 8 bases at J, with 16 bases between the two ends. Per the germline V gene, CDR1 is SGHRS and CDR2 is YFSETQ. This CDR3 contains 16 residues.

This rearrangement joins TRBV4-1 to TRBJ2-1; 8 bases agree with TRBD2. CDR3 size: 13 residues. V shed 2 bases, J shed 8 bases, and the junction held 2 bases outside the gene matches. Looked up from germline, CDR1 is MGHRA and CDR2 is YSYEKL. CDR3 in DNA: TGCGCCAGCAGCCAACGGGAGGGGGATGAGCAGTTCTTC. Translating it yields CASSQREGDEQFF.

The rearrangement links TRBV4-1 to TRBJ1-2; TRBD1 might be the D (6 bases). The CDR3 covers 14 residues. Germline CDR1 reads MGHRA; CDR2 reads YSYEKL. V lost 4 bases and J lost 6, with 15 bases in between. The CDR3 protein is CASSPRRDTDGYTF. As DNA, the CDR3 is TGCGCCAGCAGCCCTCGTCGGGACACCGATGGCTACACCTTC.